This T cell receptor (beta chain) comes out of a study of cytomegalovirus exposure and HLA in healthy donors. Researchers ran the PCR with 60 Vbeta and 13 Jbeta primers. Sequenced by immunoSEQ multiplex PCR; TCRdb stores in-frame clones only, minus some. The sample has some 200,000 clones. A remark on this clone: The target antigen is unknown.

Germline trimming cut 0 bases from V and 1 base from J; bases unmatched to any gene: 3. The CDR3 is 15 residues long. The germline CDR1 and CDR2 sequences are SGHRS and YFSETQ. Every donor was a healthy person donating bone marrow. Findings of the study overall: The dataset shows that most TCR sequences were rare, while some public TCRs occurred in many donors. Accurate predictions that matched the HLA-A and HLA-B alleles of most subjects were reportedly made from TCR beta sequences.

The receptor was isolated from a woman aged 18-29 years in good health and CMV-seropositive. This chain connects TRBV5-1 to TRBJ2-5, with 7 bases aligning to TRBD1. Source material: PBMCs. This CDR3 is CASSLAAGGQETQYF. The CDR3 DNA follows: TGCGCCAGCAGCTTGGCAGCAGGGGGCCAAGAGACCCAGTACTTC.